This TCR beta chain appears in the sequencing data of a study of T cell responses to AZD1222 COVID-19 vaccine. Study in general: Second doses were pooled across both intervals (about 4 or about 12 weeks).

With regard to this clone: Its antigen is currently unknown.

Findings of the study overall: Reports say nearly half of spike-specific TCRs go after unmutated variant regions. Spike-specific TCR repertoires showed rising breadth and depth after two AZD1222 doses. Repertoires were obtained only post-peak T cell response.

CDR1 and CDR2 (germline): SGHRS, YFSETQ. This CDR3 region has 13 residues. The ends were cut back, 5 bases at V and 4 bases at J, with 12 bases in the middle. The repertoire was sequenced with immunoSEQ multiplex PCR; TCRdb's copy has only in-frame clones and lacks some. The sample has more than 70,000 clones, 70% to 90% seen once. This rearrangement joins TRBV5-1 to TRBJ2-5; weak D call: TRBD1 (6 bases). The receptor's source is an adult in good health. Sequencing used peripheral blood, obtained on day 0 of AZD1222 vaccination. CDR3 coding DNA: TGCGCCAGCAGTGGGCAGGGGAGAGAGACCCAGTACTTC. It encodes CASSGQGRETQYF.